This T cell receptor (beta chain) comes out of a study of cytomegalovirus exposure and HLA in healthy donors. Study information: In a later analysis, the approximately 110 validation repertoires were reported to have used the same platform as the 600 to 700 first-cohort repertoires.

Method: immunoSEQ multiplex PCR; TCRdb's copy keeps in-frame clones and lacks some. The table shows some 120,000 clones, with roughly 90% occurring only once. With 6 bases clipped from V and 6 bases from J, the junction kept 7 bases outside the gene matches. The CDR3 loop spans 15 amino acids. Germline loops: CDR1 MRHNA, CDR2 SNTAGT. The sequencing sample was made of PBMCs. The TCR comes from a woman between 18 and 29 years old in good health and CMV-seronegative. The chain recombines TRBV6-4 with TRBJ2-3; 12 bases are shared with TRBD2. The CDR3 nucleotides are TGTGCCAGCAGCCCGACTAGCGGGAGTGGTGATACGCAGTATTTT. Translated: CASSPTSGSGDTQYF.